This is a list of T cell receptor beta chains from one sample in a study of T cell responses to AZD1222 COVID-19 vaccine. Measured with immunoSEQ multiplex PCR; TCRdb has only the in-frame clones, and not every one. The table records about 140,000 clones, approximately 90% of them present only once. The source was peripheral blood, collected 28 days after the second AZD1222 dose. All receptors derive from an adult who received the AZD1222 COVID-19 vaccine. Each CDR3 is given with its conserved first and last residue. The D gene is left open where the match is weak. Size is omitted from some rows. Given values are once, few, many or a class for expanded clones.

CDR3aa: CAISESSDQPQHF; CDR3nt: TGTGCCATCAGTGAAAGTAGCGATCAGCCCCAGCATTTT; j_gene: TRBJ1-5; v_gene: TRBV10-3; d_gene: NA; abundance: NA; len: 13
CDR3aa: CASSLGPHRGNQYSYNEQFF; CDR3nt: TGTGCCAGCAGCTTAGGTCCCCACAGGGGGAACCAATACTCCTACAATGAGCAGTTCTTC; j_gene: TRBJ2-1; v_gene: TRBV13; d_gene: TRBD1; abundance: NA; len: 20
CDR3aa: CASSSVGNTEAFF; CDR3nt: TGTGCCAGTAGTTCGGTAGGGAACACTGAAGCTTTCTTT; j_gene: TRBJ1-1; v_gene: TRBV19; d_gene: NA; abundance: NA; len: 13
CDR3aa: CASSQTGSGYTF; CDR3nt: TGTGCCAGCAGCCAAACAGGCTCCGGCTACACCTTC; j_gene: TRBJ1-2; v_gene: TRBV3-1/TRBV3-2; d_gene: NA; abundance: NA; len: 12
CDR3aa: CASSHPGGTEAFF; CDR3nt: TGTGCCAGCAGCCACCCAGGAGGCACTGAAGCTTTCTTT; j_gene: TRBJ1-1; v_gene: TRBV13; d_gene: NA; abundance: NA; len: 13
CDR3aa: CASSLLRAGELFF; CDR3nt: TGTGCCAGCAGTTTGTTAAGGGCCGGGGAGCTGTTTTTT; j_gene: TRBJ2-2; v_gene: TRBV28; d_gene: NA; abundance: once; len: 13
CDR3aa: CASSLSVGVRGYTF; CDR3nt: TGTGCCAGCAGTTTATCGGTTGGGGTACGCGGCTACACCTTC; j_gene: TRBJ1-2; v_gene: TRBV27; d_gene: NA; abundance: NA; len: 14
CDR3aa: CASTPRDDNQPQHF; CDR3nt: TGTGCCAGCACCCCCAGGGATGACAATCAGCCCCAGCATTTT; j_gene: TRBJ1-5; v_gene: TRBV6-4; d_gene: NA; abundance: NA; len: 14
CDR3aa: CASSFTGTGYEQYF; CDR3nt: TGTGCCAGCAGTTTTACCGGGACAGGTTACGAGCAGTACTTC; j_gene: TRBJ2-7; v_gene: TRBV27; d_gene: TRBD1; abundance: NA; len: 14
CDR3aa: CASRPGTPYGYTF; CDR3nt: TGTGCCAGCCGCCCCGGGACCCCGTATGGCTACACCTTC; j_gene: TRBJ1-2; v_gene: TRBV12-3/TRBV12-4; d_gene: NA; abundance: NA; len: 13
CDR3aa: CASSLYLPPYEQYF; CDR3nt: TGCGCCAGCAGCTTGTATCTACCACCCTACGAGCAGTACTTC; j_gene: TRBJ2-7; v_gene: TRBV5-1; d_gene: NA; abundance: NA; len: 14
CDR3aa: CASSFWTVGDEKLFF; CDR3nt: TGTGCCAGCAGCTTCTGGACAGTGGGGGATGAAAAACTGTTTTTT; j_gene: TRBJ1-4; v_gene: TRBV7-9; d_gene: NA; abundance: NA; len: 15
CDR3aa: CASSFRDFYTQYF; CDR3nt: TGCGCCAGCAGCTTTAGGGACTTTTATACGCAGTATTTT; j_gene: TRBJ2-3; v_gene: TRBV5-1; d_gene: NA; abundance: NA; len: 13
CDR3aa: CASSPDRVSGNTIYF; CDR3nt: TGTGCCAGCTCACCAGACAGGGTCTCTGGAAACACCATATATTTT; j_gene: TRBJ1-3; v_gene: TRBV18; d_gene: TRBD1; abundance: once; len: 15
CDR3aa: CASSYSQNTEAFF; CDR3nt: TGTGCCAGCAGTTACTCGCAAAACACTGAAGCTTTCTTT; j_gene: TRBJ1-1; v_gene: TRBV6-6; d_gene: NA; abundance: NA; len: 13
CDR3aa: CASSPRDRITNTIYF; CDR3nt: TGTGCCAGCAGTCCAAGGGACAGGATAACAAACACCATATATTTT; j_gene: TRBJ1-3; v_gene: TRBV27; d_gene: TRBD1; abundance: NA; len: 15
CDR3aa: CASSIQTWGGTNEKLFF; CDR3nt: TGTGCCAGTAGTATCCAGACGTGGGGCGGTACTAATGAAAAACTGTTTTTT; j_gene: TRBJ1-4; v_gene: TRBV19; d_gene: NA; abundance: NA; len: 17
CDR3aa: CASERDLQETQYF; CDR3nt: TGTGCCAGCGAACGGGACCTCCAAGAGACCCAGTACTTC; j_gene: TRBJ2-5; v_gene: TRBV18; d_gene: NA; abundance: NA; len: 13
CDR3aa: CASRTTGISYEQYF; CDR3nt: TGTGCCAGCAGGACGACAGGGATTTCCTACGAGCAGTACTTC; j_gene: TRBJ2-7; v_gene: TRBV2; d_gene: TRBD1; abundance: once; len: 14
CDR3aa: CASSQSRQGTEAFF; CDR3nt: TGTGCCAGCAGCCAGTCTAGACAGGGGACTGAAGCTTTCTTT; j_gene: TRBJ1-1; v_gene: TRBV7-3; d_gene: TRBD1; abundance: NA; len: 14
CDR3aa: CASSPPPGRYEQYF; CDR3nt: TGTGCCAGCTCACCCCCGCCAGGGAGGTACGAGCAGTACTTC; j_gene: TRBJ2-7; v_gene: TRBV18; d_gene: NA; abundance: NA; len: 14
CDR3aa: CSVVAGGGETQYF; CDR3nt: TGCAGCGTTGTCGCGGGAGGCGGGGAGACCCAGTACTTC; j_gene: TRBJ2-5; v_gene: TRBV29-1; d_gene: TRBD2; abundance: once; len: 13
CDR3aa: CASEGASFNEQFF; CDR3nt: TGTGCCAGCGAGGGGGCTAGTTTCAATGAGCAGTTCTTC; j_gene: TRBJ2-1; v_gene: TRBV12-3/TRBV12-4; d_gene: TRBD1; abundance: many; len: 13
CDR3aa: CASSHSLRELFF; CDR3nt: TGTGCCAGCAGCCACTCTTTACGGGAGCTGTTTTTT; j_gene: TRBJ2-2; v_gene: TRBV7-2; d_gene: NA; abundance: NA; len: 12
CDR3aa: CASRLQGAYEQYF; CDR3nt: TGTGCCAGCAGACTTCAGGGGGCCTACGAGCAGTACTTC; j_gene: TRBJ2-7; v_gene: TRBV12-3/TRBV12-4; d_gene: TRBD1; abundance: NA; len: 13